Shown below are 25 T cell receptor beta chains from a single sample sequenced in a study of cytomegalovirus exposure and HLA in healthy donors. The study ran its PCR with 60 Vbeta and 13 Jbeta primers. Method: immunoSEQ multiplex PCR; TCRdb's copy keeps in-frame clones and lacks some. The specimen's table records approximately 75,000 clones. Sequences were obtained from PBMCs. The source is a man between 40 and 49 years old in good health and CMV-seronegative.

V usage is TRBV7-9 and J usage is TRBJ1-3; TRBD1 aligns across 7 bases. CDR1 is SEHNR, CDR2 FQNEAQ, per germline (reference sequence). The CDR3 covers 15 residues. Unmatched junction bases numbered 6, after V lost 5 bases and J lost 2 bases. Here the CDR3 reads CASSGLGQPGNTIYF. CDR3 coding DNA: TGTGCCAGCAGCGGGCTGGGACAGCCTGGAAACACCATATATTTT.

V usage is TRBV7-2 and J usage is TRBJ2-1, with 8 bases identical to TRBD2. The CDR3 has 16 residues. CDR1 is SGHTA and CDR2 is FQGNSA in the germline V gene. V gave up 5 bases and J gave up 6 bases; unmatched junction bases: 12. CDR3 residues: CASSPGGAGRSNEQFF. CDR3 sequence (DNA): TGTGCCAGCAGCCCGGGGGGGGCGGGACGGTCCAATGAGCAGTTCTTC. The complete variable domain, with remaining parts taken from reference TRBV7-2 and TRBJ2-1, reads GAGVSQSPSNKVTEKGKDVELRCDPISGHTALYWYRQSLGQGLEFLIYFQGNSAPDKSGLPSDRFSAERTGGSVSTLTIQRTQQEDSAVYLCASSPGGAGRSNEQFFGPGTRLTVL.

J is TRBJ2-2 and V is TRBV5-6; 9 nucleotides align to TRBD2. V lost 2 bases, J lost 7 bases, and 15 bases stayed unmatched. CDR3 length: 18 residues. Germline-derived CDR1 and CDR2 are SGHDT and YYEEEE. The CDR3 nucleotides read TGTGCCAGCAGCTTAAGGGAAAGGCGCGGGGGGGCCGGCGGGGAGCTGTTTTTT. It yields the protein CASSLRERRGGAGGELFF.

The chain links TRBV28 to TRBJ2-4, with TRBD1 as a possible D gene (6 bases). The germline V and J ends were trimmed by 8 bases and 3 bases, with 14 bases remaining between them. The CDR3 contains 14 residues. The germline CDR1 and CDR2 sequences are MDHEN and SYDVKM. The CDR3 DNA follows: TGTGCCAGCCAGGAAGGACAGTTCAAAAACATTCAGTACTTC. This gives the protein CASQEGQFKNIQYF. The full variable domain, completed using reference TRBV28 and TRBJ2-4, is DVKVTQSSRYLVKRTGEKVFLECVQDMDHENMFWYRQDPGLGLRLIYFSYDVKMKEKGDIPEGYSVSREKKERFSLILESASTNQTSMYLCASQEGQFKNIQYFGAGTRLSVL.

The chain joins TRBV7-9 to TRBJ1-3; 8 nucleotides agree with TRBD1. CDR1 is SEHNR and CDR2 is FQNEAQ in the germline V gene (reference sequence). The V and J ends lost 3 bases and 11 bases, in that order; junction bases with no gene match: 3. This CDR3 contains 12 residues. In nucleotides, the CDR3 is TGTGCCAGCAGCTTTGGACAGGGACCCATATATTTT. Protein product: CASSFGQGPIYF.

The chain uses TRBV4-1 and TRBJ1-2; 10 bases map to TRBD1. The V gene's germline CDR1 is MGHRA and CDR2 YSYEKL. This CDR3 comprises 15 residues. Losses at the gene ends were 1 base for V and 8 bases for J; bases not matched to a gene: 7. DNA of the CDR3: TGCGCCAGCAGCCAAGGGCGACAGGGGGCTGGGGGCTACACCTTC. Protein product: CASSQGRQGAGGYTF.

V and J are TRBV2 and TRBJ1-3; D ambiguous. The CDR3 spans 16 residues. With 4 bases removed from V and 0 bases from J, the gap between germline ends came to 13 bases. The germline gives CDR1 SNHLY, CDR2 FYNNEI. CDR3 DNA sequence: TGTGCCAGCAGTGTATTAGATGAGTACTCTGGAAACACCATATATTTT. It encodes CASSVLDEYSGNTIYF.

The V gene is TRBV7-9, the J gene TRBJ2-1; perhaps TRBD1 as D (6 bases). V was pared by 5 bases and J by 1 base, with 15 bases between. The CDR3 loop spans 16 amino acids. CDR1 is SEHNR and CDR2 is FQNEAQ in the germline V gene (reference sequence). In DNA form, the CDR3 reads TGTGCCAGCAGCCTCACAGGGCTAGGGTCCTACAATGAGCAGTTCTTC. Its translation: CASSLTGLGSYNEQFF.

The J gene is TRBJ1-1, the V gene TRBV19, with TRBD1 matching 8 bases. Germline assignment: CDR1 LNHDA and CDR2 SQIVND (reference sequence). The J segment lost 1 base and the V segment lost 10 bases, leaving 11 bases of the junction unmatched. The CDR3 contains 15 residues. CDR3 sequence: CAIVGQGGWNTEAFF. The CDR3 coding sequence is TGTGCCATCGTCGGACAGGGAGGTTGGAACACTGAAGCTTTCTTT.

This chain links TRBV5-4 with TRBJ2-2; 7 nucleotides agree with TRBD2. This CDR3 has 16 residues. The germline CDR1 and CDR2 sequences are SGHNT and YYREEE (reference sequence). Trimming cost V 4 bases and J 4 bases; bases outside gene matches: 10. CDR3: CASSRGGEGLTGELFF. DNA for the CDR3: TGTGCCAGCAGCCGTGGGGGGGAGGGCCTCACCGGGGAGCTGTTTTTT.

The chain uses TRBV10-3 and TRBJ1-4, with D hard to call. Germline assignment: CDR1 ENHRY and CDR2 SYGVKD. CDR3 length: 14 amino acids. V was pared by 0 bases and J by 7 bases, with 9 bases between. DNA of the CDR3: TGTGCCATCAGTGAGTCAGTATCCGGTGAAAAACTGTTTTTT. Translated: CAISESVSGEKLFF.

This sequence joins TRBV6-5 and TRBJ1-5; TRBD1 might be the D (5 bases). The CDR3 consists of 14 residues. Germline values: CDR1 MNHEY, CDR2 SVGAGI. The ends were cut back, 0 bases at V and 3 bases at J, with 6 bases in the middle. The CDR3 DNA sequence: TGTGCCAGCAGTTACTCAGGGGTCAATCAGCCCCAGCATTTT. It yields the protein CASSYSGVNQPQHF.

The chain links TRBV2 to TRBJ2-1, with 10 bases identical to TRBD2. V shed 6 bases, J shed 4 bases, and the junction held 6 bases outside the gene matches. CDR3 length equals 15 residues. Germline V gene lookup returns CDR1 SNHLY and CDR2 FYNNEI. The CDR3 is CASRGTSVQYNEQFF. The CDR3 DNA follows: TGTGCCAGCAGAGGGACTAGCGTACAATACAATGAGCAGTTCTTC. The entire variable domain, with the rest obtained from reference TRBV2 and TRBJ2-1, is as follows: EPEVTQTPSHQVTQMGQEVILRCVPISNHLYFYWYRQILGQKVEFLVSFYNNEISEKSEIFDDQFSVERPDGSNFTLKIRSTKLEDSAMYFCASRGTSVQYNEQFFGPGTRLTVL.

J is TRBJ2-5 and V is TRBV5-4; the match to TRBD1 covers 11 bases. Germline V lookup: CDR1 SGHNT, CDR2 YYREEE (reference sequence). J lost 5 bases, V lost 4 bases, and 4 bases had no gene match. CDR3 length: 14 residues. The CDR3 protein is CASSAGQGDETQYF. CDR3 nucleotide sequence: TGTGCCAGCAGCGCGGGACAGGGGGACGAGACCCAGTACTTC. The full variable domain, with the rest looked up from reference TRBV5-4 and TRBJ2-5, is ETGVTQSPTHLIKTRGQQVTLRCSSQSGHNTVSWYQQALGQGPQFIFQYYREEENGRGNFPPRFSGLQFPNYSSELNVNALELDDSALYLCASSAGQGDETQYFGPGTRLLVL.

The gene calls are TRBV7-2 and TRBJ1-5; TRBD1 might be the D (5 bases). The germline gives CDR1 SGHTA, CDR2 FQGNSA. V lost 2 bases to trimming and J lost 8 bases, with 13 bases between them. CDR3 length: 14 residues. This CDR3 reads CASSLIWGAEPQHF. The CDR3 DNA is TGTGCCAGCAGCTTAATTTGGGGCGCGGAGCCCCAGCATTTT.

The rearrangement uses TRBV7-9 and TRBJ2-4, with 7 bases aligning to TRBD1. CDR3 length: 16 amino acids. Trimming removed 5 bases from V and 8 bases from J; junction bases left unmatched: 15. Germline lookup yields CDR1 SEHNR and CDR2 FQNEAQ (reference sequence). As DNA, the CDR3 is TGTGCCAGCAGCCCCCGACAGGGCGCCAACAGGGACATTCAGTACTTC. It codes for CASSPRQGANRDIQYF.

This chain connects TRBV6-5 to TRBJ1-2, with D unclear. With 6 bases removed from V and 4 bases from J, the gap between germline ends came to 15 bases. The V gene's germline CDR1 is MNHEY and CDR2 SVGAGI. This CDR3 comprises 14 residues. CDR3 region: CASSLRSIGYGYTF. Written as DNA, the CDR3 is TGTGCCAGCAGCTTGCGTAGTATTGGCTATGGCTACACCTTC.

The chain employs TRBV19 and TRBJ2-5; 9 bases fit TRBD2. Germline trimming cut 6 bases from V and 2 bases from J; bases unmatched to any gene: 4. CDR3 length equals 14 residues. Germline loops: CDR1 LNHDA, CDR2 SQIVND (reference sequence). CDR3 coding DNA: TGTGCCAGTAGCCGCACTAGCGGGCAAGAGACCCAGTACTTC. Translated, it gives CASSRTSGQETQYF.

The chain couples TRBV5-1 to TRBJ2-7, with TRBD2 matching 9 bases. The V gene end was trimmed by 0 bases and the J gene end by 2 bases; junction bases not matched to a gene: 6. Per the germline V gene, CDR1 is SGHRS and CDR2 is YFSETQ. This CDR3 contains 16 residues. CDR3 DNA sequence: TGCGCCAGCAGCTTGGCAGAGTCTAGCGGGGCCTACGAGCAGTACTTC. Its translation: CASSLAESSGAYEQYF.

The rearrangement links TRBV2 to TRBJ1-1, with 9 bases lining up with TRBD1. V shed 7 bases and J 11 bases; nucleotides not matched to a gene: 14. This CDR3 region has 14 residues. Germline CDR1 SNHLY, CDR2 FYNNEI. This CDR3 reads CASTQDRGDYRAFF. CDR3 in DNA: TGTGCCAGCACCCAGGACAGGGGAGATTATAGGGCTTTCTTT.

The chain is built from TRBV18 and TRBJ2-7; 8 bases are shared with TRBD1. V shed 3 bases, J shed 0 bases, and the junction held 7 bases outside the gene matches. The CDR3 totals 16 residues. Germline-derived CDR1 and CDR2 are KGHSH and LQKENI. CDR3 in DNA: TGTGCCAGCTCACCTATTCGGGGACAGGACTCCTACGAGCAGTACTTC. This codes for CASSPIRGQDSYEQYF. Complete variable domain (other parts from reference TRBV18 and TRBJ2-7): NAGVMQNPRHLVRRRGQEARLRCSPMKGHSHVYWYRQLPEEGLKFMVYLQKENIIDESGMPKERFSAEFPKEGPSILRIQQVVRGDSAAYFCASSPIRGQDSYEQYFGPGTRLTVT.

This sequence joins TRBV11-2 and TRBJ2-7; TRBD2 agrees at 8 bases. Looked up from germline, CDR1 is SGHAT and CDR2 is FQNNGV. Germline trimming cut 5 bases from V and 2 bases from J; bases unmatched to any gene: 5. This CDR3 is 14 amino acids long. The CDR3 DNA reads TGTGCCAGCAGCCCTACTAGCGGCCCCTACGAGCAGTACTTC. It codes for CASSPTSGPYEQYF.

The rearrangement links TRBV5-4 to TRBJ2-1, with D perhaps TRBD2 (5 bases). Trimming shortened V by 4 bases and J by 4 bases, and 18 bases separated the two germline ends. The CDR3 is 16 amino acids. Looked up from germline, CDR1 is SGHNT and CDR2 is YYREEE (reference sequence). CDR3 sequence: CASSRDGGRDYNEQFF. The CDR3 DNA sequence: TGTGCCAGCAGCAGGGATGGAGGACGAGATTACAATGAGCAGTTCTTC.

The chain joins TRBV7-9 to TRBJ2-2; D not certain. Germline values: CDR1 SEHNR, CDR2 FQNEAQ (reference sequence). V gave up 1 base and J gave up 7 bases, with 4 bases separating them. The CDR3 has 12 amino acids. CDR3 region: CASSLGSGELFF. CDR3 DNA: TGTGCCAGCAGCTTAGGCAGCGGGGAGCTGTTTTTT.

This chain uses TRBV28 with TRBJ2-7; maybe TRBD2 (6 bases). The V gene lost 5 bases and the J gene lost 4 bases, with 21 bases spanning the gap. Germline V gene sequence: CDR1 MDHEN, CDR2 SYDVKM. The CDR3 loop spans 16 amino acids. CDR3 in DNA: TGTGCCAGCAGTCCGCCGACCGGGAGCTTGGGATACGAGCAGTACTTC. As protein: CASSPPTGSLGYEQYF.